The 22 T cell receptor beta chains given below trace back to one sample, sequenced in a study of blood T cell repertoires in COVID-19. Profiling relied on immunoSEQ multiplex PCR, and the TCRdb table lists in-frame clones only, not all of them. The sample lists fewer than 200,000 clones; 80% to 90% were seen once. The sequenced sample was peripheral blood. All receptors derive from a woman aged 55-70 years who had recovered from COVID-19.

The chain couples TRBV2 to TRBJ1-6, with 9 bases aligning to TRBD1. V shed 7 bases and J 4 bases; nucleotides not matched to a gene: 5. This CDR3 has 15 amino acids. In germline, CDR1 is SNHLY, CDR2 FYNNEI. In DNA form, the CDR3 reads TGTGCCAGCACCGTAGGACAGGGGTATAATTCACCCCTCCACTTT. This sequence encodes CASTVGQGYNSPLHF.

V and J are TRBV28 and TRBJ2-7; a possible D gene is TRBD1 (6 bases). Trimming left V 3 bases short and J 6 bases short, with 21 bases between. The germline gives CDR1 MDHEN, CDR2 SYDVKM. The CDR3 sequence is 16 residues long. The CDR3 DNA is TGTGCCAGCAGTTTTGCCGGGACAAGGTCCCCTTCCGAGCAGTACTTC. Amino acid sequence: CASSFAGTRSPSEQYF.

V gene TRBV14 combines with J gene TRBJ2-1; 12 bases agree with TRBD1. CDR1 is SGHDN, CDR2 FVKESK, per germline. V lost 10 bases and J lost 10; bases outside the gene matches: 14. This CDR3 region has 15 residues. The CDR3 loop is CATSLRGQGAKEQFF. The CDR3 DNA is TGTGCCACCTCCCTCCGGGGACAGGGGGCTAAGGAGCAGTTCTTC. The complete variable domain, with remaining parts taken from reference TRBV14 and TRBJ2-1, reads EAGVTQFPSHSVIEKGQTVTLRCDPISGHDNLYWYRRVMGKEIKFLLHFVKESKQDESGMPNNRFLAERTGGTYSTLKVQPAELEDSGVYFCATSLRGQGAKEQFFGPGTRLTVL.

The chain employs TRBV28 and TRBJ1-4; TRBD1 might be the D (6 bases). Trimming stripped 6 bases from V and 11 bases from J, with 19 bases between. This CDR3 has 14 amino acids. Germline values: CDR1 MDHEN, CDR2 SYDVKM. The CDR3 loop is CASSPGTTVLKLFF. The DNA of the CDR3 is TGTGCCAGCAGCCCAGGGACAACCGTTCTGAAACTGTTTTTT.

The rearrangement links TRBV7-6 to TRBJ2-3; 14 bases map to TRBD2. The V segment lost 0 bases and the J segment 3 bases; nucleotides outside the gene matches: 2. This CDR3 has 17 amino acids. Germline values: CDR1 SGHVS, CDR2 FNYEAQ. CDR3 in DNA: TGTGCCAGCAGCTTAGCTGGACTAGCGGGGGGAACAGATACGCAGTATTTT. It yields the protein CASSLAGLAGGTDTQYF.

The rearrangement links TRBV7-2 to TRBJ1-6; D might be TRBD1 (6 bases). Germline V CDR1 and CDR2: SGHTA, FQGNSA. This CDR3 contains 15 residues. V lost 2 bases and J 9 bases, leaving 14 bases between the germline ends. As DNA, the CDR3 is TGTGCCAGCAGCTTATTGCAGGGGCAGGGTTCACCCCTCCACTTT. Translating it yields CASSLLQGQGSPLHF.

Concerning this clone itself: Distinct nucleotide sequences in the sample also encode this CDR3. The V and J genes are TRBV5-1 and TRBJ2-5; D is undetermined. Germline V CDR1 and CDR2: SGHRS, YFSETQ. V dropped 4 bases and J dropped 1 base, with 2 bases sitting between them. The CDR3 has 11 amino acids. Here the CDR3 reads CASSLQETQYF. CDR3 DNA sequence: TGCGCCAGCAGCCTCCAAGAGACCCAGTACTTC.

The chain recombines TRBV3-1 (or the pseudogene TRBV3-2) with TRBJ2-2; D is possibly TRBD1 (7 bases). Germline loops: CDR1 LGHDT, CDR2 YNNKEL (reference sequence). The CDR3 sequence is 15 residues long. Trimming took off 4 bases at V and 2 bases at J, with 11 bases between the two ends. For the CDR3, the DNA is TGTGCCAGCAGCCGCGGGACAGCCAACACCGGGGAGCTGTTTTTT. This codes for CASSRGTANTGELFF.

The chain links TRBV9 to TRBJ2-1, with TRBD1 identical over 8 bases. CDR3 length: 15 amino acids. V shed 3 bases, J shed 0 bases, and the junction held 2 bases outside the gene matches. CDR1 is SGDLS and CDR2 is YYNGEE in the germline V gene. In DNA, the CDR3 is TGTGCCAGCAGCGGGGGACAGGCCTCCTACAATGAGCAGTTCTTC. Translated, it gives CASSGGQASYNEQFF.

This chain joins TRBV7-9 and TRBJ2-1; D is unclear. Germline V gene lookup returns CDR1 SEHNR and CDR2 FQNEAQ (reference sequence). The CDR3 runs 13 residues. V was shortened by 1 base and J by 6 bases, with 7 bases between the two germline ends. This chain's CDR3 is CASSLGLVNEQFF. DNA for the CDR3: TGTGCCAGCAGCTTAGGTCTAGTCAATGAGCAGTTCTTC.

This chain connects TRBV4-1 to TRBJ2-3; 11 bases line up with TRBD2. V shed 3 bases and J 0 bases; nucleotides not matched to a gene: 11. Germline V gene sequence: CDR1 MGHRA, CDR2 YSYEKL. CDR3 size: 19 residues. CDR3 DNA sequence: TGCGCCAGCAGCCAGACCATAGCGGGGGGGGGATCTAGCACAGATACGCAGTATTTT. Translating gives CASSQTIAGGGSSTDTQYF.

This sequence joins TRBV28 and TRBJ1-1, with TRBD1 matching 7 bases. There are 15 residues in the CDR3. The junction had 17 bases not matched to a gene; V was cut back by 6 bases and J by 10 bases. The germline CDR1 and CDR2 sequences are MDHEN and SYDVKM. The CDR3 loop is CASRHGDSQRPVAFF. As DNA, the CDR3 is TGTGCCAGCAGACACGGGGACAGCCAAAGGCCAGTAGCTTTCTTT.

The V call is TRBV13, the J call TRBJ2-7; the match to TRBD1 covers 8 bases. Germline V gene data show CDR1 as PRHDT and CDR2 as FYEKMQ (reference sequence). The CDR3 sequence is 21 residues long. V lost 2 bases and J lost 6; bases outside the gene matches: 27. The CDR3 reads CASSLSPNGGQGAQPGSEQYF. The CDR3 bases are TGTGCCAGCAGCTTAAGCCCGAATGGTGGTCAGGGGGCGCAACCTGGTTCCGAGCAGTACTTC.

The chain links TRBV28 to TRBJ1-2; 10 bases align to TRBD1. The junction had 8 bases not matched to a gene; V was cut back by 3 bases and J by 4 bases. Germline CDR1 and CDR2: MDHEN and SYDVKM. The CDR3 sequence is 16 residues long. CDR3 amino acids: CASSFLDRGLFYGYTF. The CDR3 coding sequence is TGTGCCAGCAGTTTCCTCGACAGGGGGCTTTTCTATGGCTACACCTTC.

This clone was recorded once. The chain joins TRBV6-1 to TRBJ1-4; tentative D call: TRBD1 (6 bases). The germline V and J ends were trimmed by 3 bases and 12 bases, with 11 bases remaining between them. Germline assignment: CDR1 MNHNS and CDR2 SASEGT. The length of the CDR3 is 12 residues. The CDR3: CASSEGWGQLFF. The CDR3 nucleotides read TGTGCCAGCAGTGAGGGTTGGGGGCAACTGTTTTTT.

Comment on this clone: Other DNA sequences in the sample encode the same CDR3. The chain employs TRBV6-1 and TRBJ1-2; D may be TRBD1 (5 bases). The length of the CDR3 is 14 residues. The V and J ends lost 3 bases and 6 bases respectively, with 14 bases between them. Germline lookup yields CDR1 MNHNS and CDR2 SASEGT. The CDR3 sequence is CASSERQGRDGYTF. As DNA, the CDR3 is TGTGCCAGCAGTGAGAGGCAGGGTCGAGATGGCTACACCTTC.

This clone has a single count. This sequence joins TRBV7-9 and TRBJ2-3; no clear D gene. The germline V gene has CDR1 SEHNR and CDR2 FQNEAQ (reference sequence). This CDR3 spans 15 amino acids. Trimming took 6 bases from V and 4 from J, leaving 17 bases between them. In DNA form, the CDR3 reads TGTGCCAGCAGTTCGGCCTGGGCAAAGGCAGATACGCAGTATTTT. Encoded protein: CASSSAWAKADTQYF.

The chain is built from TRBV10-3 and TRBJ1-6, with 10 positions matching TRBD1. The germline V gene encodes CDR1 ENHRY and CDR2 SYGVKD. J was trimmed by 8 bases and V by 7 bases; bases with no gene match: 2. This CDR3 spans 13 amino acids. The CDR3 sequence is CAITGTGDSPLHF. The CDR3 DNA is TGTGCCATCACCGGGACAGGGGATTCACCCCTCCACTTT.

The rearrangement links TRBV3-1 (or the pseudogene TRBV3-2) to TRBJ2-4, with TRBD2 as a possible D gene (5 bases). The germline gives CDR1 LGHDT, CDR2 YNNKEL (reference sequence). The CDR3 consists of 15 residues. The V end lost 2 bases, the J end lost 3 bases, and 11 bases lay between the germline ends. The CDR3 region is CASSQYGGSKNIQYF. As DNA, the CDR3 is TGTGCCAGCAGCCAATACGGAGGAAGCAAAAACATTCAGTACTTC.

V and J are TRBV6-6 and TRBJ2-1, with D unclear. There are 13 residues in the CDR3. CDR1 and CDR2 (germline): MNHNY, SVGAGI (reference sequence). Between the trimmed V and J ends, which lost 2 bases and 4 bases, there was a span of 6 bases. CDR3 in amino acids: CASSYEAYNEQFF. DNA for the CDR3: TGTGCCAGCAGTTACGAAGCTTACAATGAGCAGTTCTTC.

The V call is TRBV5-1, the J call TRBJ2-5, with unresolved D. CDR1 SGHRS and CDR2 YFSETQ come from the germline V gene. This CDR3 has 11 amino acids. Trimming removed 5 bases at V and 1 base at J, with 3 bases between. CDR3: CASSRQETQYF. The CDR3 coding sequence is TGCGCCAGCAGTCGCCAAGAGACCCAGTACTTC.

The chain joins TRBV19 to TRBJ2-5, with 7 bases lining up with TRBD1. Germline V gene data show CDR1 as LNHDA and CDR2 as SQIVND (reference sequence). The CDR3 spans 14 residues. After removal of 5 bases from V and 3 bases from J, the junction contained 6 bases not matched to a gene. CDR3 amino acids: CASSVTGNEETQYF. The CDR3 DNA sequence: TGTGCCAGTAGTGTGACAGGGAACGAAGAGACCCAGTACTTC.